These 31 T cell receptor beta chains were all obtained from the same sample, sequenced in a study of tumor-infiltrating lymphocytes in oesophageal squamous cell carcinoma. One entry per CDR3 protein, called by TCRdb with MiXCR from the PCR reads. The sample records approximately 3,000 distinct CDR3 sequences, 16% being singletons. Sequencing was carried out using esophageal tumor tissue. The receptors were gathered from a male donor with esophageal squamous cell carcinoma.

This clonotype came up many times. The V call is TRBV5-6, the J call TRBJ1-1; 10 bases map to TRBD1. Trimming cost V 4 bases and J 1 base; bases outside gene matches: 4. CDR3 length: 15 amino acids. The V gene's germline CDR1 is SGHDT and CDR2 YYEEEE. CDR3 amino acids: CASSGRQGANTEAFF. The CDR3 DNA reads TGTGCCAGCAGCGGGAGACAGGGGGCGAACACTGAAGCTTTCTTT.

This clonotype showed up many times. The chain is built from TRBV11-3 and TRBJ2-2; D not resolved. The CDR3 runs 14 residues. V lost 5 bases and J lost 4, with 11 bases in between. Looked up from germline, CDR1 is SGHNT and CDR2 is YENEEA. CDR3 sequence reads: CASSPAESTGELFF. The CDR3 DNA follows: TGTGCCAGCAGCCCAGCAGAGTCCACCGGGGAGCTGTTTTTT.

This clonotype is deemed medium-sized. The chain couples TRBV6-1 to TRBJ2-5, with TRBD1 identical over 9 bases. Germline CDR1 and CDR2: MNHNS and SASEGT. V lost 5 bases to trimming and J lost 5 bases; unmatched junction nucleotides: 6. There are 14 residues in the CDR3. This chain's CDR3 is CASSPGTGIETQYF. The CDR3 region has the DNA TGTGCCAGCAGTCCTGGGACAGGGATTGAGACCCAGTACTTC.

The rearrangement uses TRBV19 and TRBJ1-5; D gene uncertain. The CDR3 is 16 residues long. V gave up 3 bases and J gave up 0 bases, with 12 bases separating them. Germline CDR1 reads LNHDA; CDR2 reads SQIVND (reference sequence). The CDR3 coding sequence is TGTGCCAGTAGTATCCTTCATAGTTATAGCAATCAGCCCCAGCATTTT. The encoded protein is CASSILHSYSNQPQHF. The variable domain in full, completed from reference TRBV19 and TRBJ1-5, reads DGGITQSPKYLFRKEGQNVTLSCEQNLNHDAMYWYRQDPGQGLRLIYYSQIVNDFQKGDIAEGYSVSREKKESFPLTVTSAQKNPTAFYLCASSILHSYSNQPQHFGDGTRLSIL.

This clonotype was seen repeatedly, ten times or more. This chain links TRBV14 with TRBJ2-2; 8 bases agree with TRBD1. Trimming removed 5 bases from V and 5 bases from J; junction bases left unmatched: 10. This CDR3 comprises 16 residues. Germline lookup yields CDR1 SGHDN and CDR2 FVKESK. CDR3 nucleotide sequence: TGTGCCAGCAGCGGGGGACAGGCGCAGAGAACCGGGGAGCTGTTTTTT. As protein: CASSGGQAQRTGELFF.

This clonotype rates as medium-sized. This chain uses TRBV28 with TRBJ1-4; the D gene is possibly TRBD1 (6 bases). CDR1 and CDR2 from the germline V gene are MDHEN and SYDVKM. There are 14 residues in the CDR3. The ends were cut back, 0 bases at V and 8 bases at J, with 10 bases in the middle. The DNA for the CDR3 is TGTGCCAGCAGTTTATGGCACAGGGCGGAAAAACTGTTTTTT. Amino acid sequence: CASSLWHRAEKLFF.

This clonotype is deemed medium-sized (0.01 to 0.1%). This rearrangement joins TRBV6-6 to TRBJ2-3; 7 bases map to TRBD2. Germline V gene data show CDR1 as MNHNY and CDR2 as SVGAGI (reference sequence). This CDR3 has 14 residues. J gave up 5 bases and V 2 bases, and 4 bases lay outside the gene matches. As DNA, the CDR3 is TGTGCCAGCAGTTACCGGGAGGATGGAGATACGCAGTATTTT. Translation: CASSYREDGDTQYF.

This clonotype ranks as medium-sized. The rearrangement joins TRBV6-6 to TRBJ1-3, with D possibly being TRBD1 (5 bases). This CDR3 has 15 amino acids. V lost 0 bases and J lost 0, with 6 bases in between. From germline, CDR1 is MNHNY and CDR2 SVGAGI (reference sequence). This CDR3 reads CASSYSTGSGNTIYF. CDR3 in DNA: TGTGCCAGCAGTTACTCAACAGGCTCTGGAAACACCATATATTTT.

In its sample, this clonotype is large (0.1 to 1%). The V call is TRBV7-3, the J call TRBJ2-3, with TRBD2 identical over 14 bases. Germline loops: CDR1 SGHTA, CDR2 FQGTGA. After removal of 5 bases from V and 5 bases from J, the junction contained 6 bases not matched to a gene. CDR3 length: 16 amino acids. In DNA, the CDR3 is TGTGCCAGCAGCGTGGGGACTAGCGGGGGCGGAGATACGCAGTATTTT. This sequence encodes CASSVGTSGGGDTQYF. Using reference TRBV7-3 and TRBJ2-3 for the parts outside the CDR3, the full variable domain is GAGVSQTPSNKVTEKGKYVELRCDPISGHTALYWYRQSLGQGPEFLIYFQGTGAADDSGLPNDRFFAVRPEGSVSTLKIQRTERGDSAVYLCASSVGTSGGGDTQYFGPGTRLTVL.

The rearrangement joins TRBV7-9 to TRBJ2-6, with D possibly matching TRBD1 (5 bases). The end of the DNA is better explained by TRBJ2-1, so the J call may be wrong. The germline gives CDR1 SEHNR, CDR2 FQNEAQ (reference sequence). This CDR3 spans 12 amino acids. CDR3 sequence reads: CASSNDSYEQFF. DNA for the CDR3: TGTGCCAGCAGCAATGACAGCTACGAGCAGTTCTTC.

This clonotype was picked up a small number of times. The chain couples TRBV5-6 to TRBJ2-7; possibly TRBD1 or TRBD2 for D (5 bases each). This CDR3 contains 18 residues. V dropped 4 bases and J dropped 1 base, with 24 bases sitting between them. Germline values: CDR1 SGHDT, CDR2 YYEEEE. The CDR3, as DNA: TGTGCCAGCAGCCCCCTATCCTTCCGGGACGTAAGATCCTACGAGCAGTACTTC. Protein sequence: CASSPLSFRDVRSYEQYF.

As for this clonotype: A single base separates this from a much larger clone, so it may be a read error. V usage is TRBV27 and J usage is TRBJ2-3, with a weak D call TRBD2 (6 bases). With the DNA end fitting TRBJ2-1 better, the J assignment may be wrong. The CDR3 has 16 amino acids. Germline V gene data show CDR1 as MNHEY and CDR2 as SMNVEV (reference sequence). CDR3 region: CASSSRVGSFSYEQFF. CDR3 DNA: TGTGCCAGCAGTTCCCGAGTCGGGAGTTTTTCCTACGAGCAGTTCTTC.

This clonotype has a count of ten or more. At one end the junction does not follow the germline gene, possibly because of a read error. V and J are TRBV27 and TRBJ1-2, with 10 bases aligning to TRBD1. CDR1 and CDR2 from the germline V gene are MNHEY and SMNVEV (reference sequence). The CDR3 covers 13 residues. CDR3 DNA: TGTGCCAGCAGTCCTTACGGACAGGGGGAAACCTTCTTC. This sequence encodes CASSPYGQGETFF.

The V call is TRBV10-3, the J call TRBJ2-5, with TRBD2 matching 7 bases. The CDR3 totals 15 residues. CDR1 and CDR2 from the germline V gene are ENHRY and SYGVKD. After removal of 1 base from V and 11 bases from J, the junction contained 13 bases not matched to a gene. CDR3 residues: CAISEYGTNTGEQYF. The CDR3, as DNA: TGTGCCATCAGTGAGTATGGGACTAACACGGGAGAGCAGTACTTC.

This clonotype was counted ten times or more. The V gene is TRBV5-8, the J gene TRBJ2-7; 8 bases line up with TRBD1. J lost 0 bases, V lost 2 bases, and 1 base had no gene match. Germline V gene data show CDR1 as SGHTS and CDR2 as YDEGEE. The CDR3 runs to 14 residues. Here the CDR3 reads CASSFGTGSYEQYF. CDR3 in DNA: TGTGCCAGCAGCTTTGGGACAGGCTCCTACGAGCAGTACTTC.

A word on this clonotype: It is likely a read error, because the conserved phenylalanine at the end of the CDR3 is missing. It is unclear where the CDR3 begins or ends on the DNA, so no DNA is shown, and the CDR3 is as TCRdb lists it. The chain is built from TRBV10-3 and TRBJ1-1; TRBD1, the table's D call, lacks a check against the DNA. CDR1 is ENHRY and CDR2 is SYGVKD in the germline V gene. A total of 18 residues make up the CDR3, ends included. CDR3 sequence: CAIGGSQVNIIHPSTSAP.

The chain is built from TRBV20-1 and TRBJ2-5; 10 nucleotides align to TRBD2. This CDR3 is built from 18 residues. CDR1 and CDR2 from the germline V gene are DFQATT and SNEGSKA (reference sequence). J gave up 5 bases and V 3 bases, and 18 bases lay outside the gene matches. Here the CDR3 DNA reads TGCAGTGCTAGGGGTAGCGGGGGGACAATATCCTTCTTGGAGACCCAGTACTTC. This encodes CSARGSGGTISFLETQYF.

By sample share, this clonotype is medium-sized. The genes are TRBV7-9 and TRBJ2-1, with D perhaps TRBD1 (5 bases). Germline lookup yields CDR1 SEHNR and CDR2 FQNEAQ (reference sequence). The V gene lost 4 bases and the J gene lost 5 bases, with 12 bases spanning the gap. The CDR3 runs to 14 residues. Here the CDR3 DNA reads TGTGCCAGCAGCTACTCACTGGACAACAATGAGCAGTTCTTC. It is translated as CASSYSLDNNEQFF.

This clonotype has a single count. The chain uses TRBV6-1 and TRBJ1-1; D call uncertain. The CDR3 has 13 residues. V was trimmed by 4 bases and J by 6 bases, leaving 12 bases between them. The V gene's germline CDR1 is MNHNS and CDR2 SASEGT. The CDR3 loop reads CASSVKDQAEAFF. The CDR3 DNA follows: TGTGCCAGCAGTGTCAAGGATCAAGCTGAAGCTTTCTTT.

This clonotype has a handful of counts. This likely comes from a read error, as the CDR3 has no conserved phenylalanine or tryptophan at its end. It is unclear where the CDR3 begins or ends on the DNA, so no DNA is shown, and the CDR3 is as TCRdb lists it. The chain combines TRBV28 with TRBJ2-6; no check of the table's D call, TRBD1, against the DNA was made. Both ends counted, the CDR3 spans 17 residues. The germline CDR1 and CDR2 sequences are MDHEN and SYDVKM. The CDR3 loop is CASSLGGRAGNIQYFGA.

This clonotype was seen only a few times. The chain carries TRBV15 and TRBJ2-1; 8 bases map to TRBD2. Germline V gives CDR1 LNHNV, CDR2 YYDKDF (reference sequence). The trim removed 0 bases at V and 7 bases at J, leaving 5 bases unmatched. The CDR3 loop spans 15 amino acids. The CDR3 is CATSRDRAGGNEQFF. The CDR3 DNA follows: TGTGCCACCAGCAGAGATCGCGCGGGGGGAAATGAGCAGTTCTTC.

By sample share, this clonotype is medium-sized. The V and J genes are TRBV4-2 and TRBJ2-5; 8 nucleotides align to TRBD2. The germline gives CDR1 LGHNA, CDR2 YNFKEQ. The ends lost 5 bases at V and 2 bases at J; junction bases unmatched: 13. The CDR3 is 17 amino acids. The CDR3 nucleotides are TGTGCCAGCAGCTACCAAGACCGGGGGGGCCGACAAGAGACCCAGTACTTC. Translated: CASSYQDRGGRQETQYF.

This clonotype is medium-sized within its sample. This chain links TRBV27 with TRBJ1-1, with D maybe TRBD1 (6 bases). Between the trimmed V and J ends, which lost 5 bases and 1 base, there was a span of 23 bases. CDR3 length: 18 residues. Germline CDR1 MNHEY, CDR2 SMNVEV (reference sequence). The CDR3 sequence: CASSPSGTLLGRNTEAFF. The CDR3 bases are TGTGCCAGCAGTCCCTCCGGGACACTCTTAGGCAGGAACACTGAAGCTTTCTTT.

Comment on this clonotype: Lacking the conserved final phenylalanine or tryptophan, this CDR3 likely reflects a read error. No DNA is shown, since the ends of the CDR3 on it are uncertain; the CDR3 is the one TCRdb lists. V usage is TRBV6-6 and J usage is TRBJ2-1; TRBD2, as called in the table, went unchecked against the DNA. Germline CDR1 is MNHNY and CDR2 is SVGAGI (reference sequence). The CDR3 length equals 17 residues, ends included. CDR3: CASSYLPGPNYGYTFGS.

This clonotype was seen many times. DNA of the CDR3: TGCGCCAGCAGCTTGGCCGCGGGGGGCCTTTACAATGAGCAGTTCTTC. It codes for CASSLAAGGLYNEQFF. The rearrangement uses TRBV5-1 and TRBJ2-1, with 8 bases that match TRBD2. This CDR3 has 16 residues. The germline V gene encodes CDR1 SGHRS and CDR2 YFSETQ. With 0 bases clipped from V and 4 bases from J, the junction kept 6 bases outside the gene matches.

This clonotype counts as medium-sized (0.01 to 0.1%). This chain uses TRBV11-2 with TRBJ2-7; a possible D gene is TRBD2 (5 bases). CDR1 and CDR2 from the germline V gene are SGHAT and FQNNGV. There are 12 residues in the CDR3. V lost 4 bases, J lost 3 bases, and 7 bases lay in between. The CDR3 sequence is CASSSGDYEQYF. For the CDR3, the DNA is TGTGCCAGCAGCTCCGGGGACTACGAGCAGTACTTC.

In the case of this clonotype: The conserved phenylalanine or tryptophan is not found at the CDR3 terminus, so this likely reflects a read error. Because the CDR3's place on the DNA is in doubt, the DNA is left out and the CDR3 is given as listed by TCRdb. The chain is built from TRBV5-5 and TRBJ2-1. The length of the CDR3 is 16 amino acids, counting both ends. Germline V gene sequence: CDR1 SGHKS, CDR2 YYEKEE (reference sequence). The chain's CDR3 is CASSLAYFNYGYTFGS.

For this clonotype: The CDR3 ends on some other residue instead of the conserved phenylalanine or tryptophan, so this is likely a read error. The DNA is omitted, as the CDR3 cannot be located on it reliably, and the CDR3 follows TCRdb's listing. The chain carries TRBV7-6 and TRBJ2-6; the table's D call, TRBD2, was not checked against the DNA. The CDR3 adds up to 17 amino acids, both ends counted. CDR1 and CDR2 from the germline V gene are SGHVS and FNYEAQ. The CDR3 spells CASSSKIGPSYEQYFGA.

About this clonotype itself: The CDR3 does not close with the conserved phenylalanine or tryptophan, likely indicating a read error. No DNA is shown, since the ends of the CDR3 on it are uncertain; the CDR3 is the one TCRdb lists. The gene calls are TRBV7-2 and TRBJ2-6; the table calls TRBD1, which could not be checked here. The CDR3 is 15 amino acids in total, end residues counted. Germline V gives CDR1 SGHTA, CDR2 FQGNSA. CDR3 amino acids: CASSRGALETQYFGA.

The genes are TRBV27 and TRBJ1-4; D gene unclear. CDR1 is MNHEY and CDR2 is SMNVEV in the germline V gene (reference sequence). Trimming cost V 2 bases and J 8 bases, with 18 bases left between them. The CDR3 is 16 amino acids. The CDR3 here is CASSLGALPGKEKLFF. In DNA, the CDR3 is TGTGCCAGCAGTTTAGGAGCGCTCCCCGGAAAGGAAAAACTGTTTTTT.

In this sample, this clonotype turned up many times. The rearrangement uses TRBV6-1 and TRBJ1-1; TRBD1 aligns across 7 bases. The CDR3 covers 17 residues. The germline V gene encodes CDR1 MNHNS and CDR2 SASEGT. With 5 bases clipped from V and 4 bases from J, the junction kept 16 bases outside the gene matches. In nucleotides, the CDR3 is TGTGCCAGCAGTCGCGGACAGGACTTCTCTTTCGGCACTGAAGCTTTCTTT. Its protein is CASSRGQDFSFGTEAFF.